This T cell receptor (beta chain) was obtained from a study of Ad26.COV2.S vaccination and SARS-CoV-2 variants. Overall study findings and caveats: Breadth, reportedly substantial, characterized the spike-specific CD8+ and CD4+ T cell responses after vaccination.

Described treatment: about 20 received Ad26.COV2.S at low or high dose, single or two shots; 5 received placebo; per-sample allocation not given. Sampling took place 63 days after the first vaccine or placebo injection. The CDR3 sequence is 13 residues long. V lost 6 bases to trimming and J lost 6 bases; unmatched junction nucleotides: 6. The germline V gene has CDR1 MGHDK and CDR2 SYGVNS. Only in-frame clones appear in the TCRdb table, and some are missing; sequencing was by immunoSEQ multiplex PCR. This sample has roughly 700,000 clones, with about 90% found just once. Notes on this clone: Antigen unknown.

The clonotype was recovered from a person between 18 and 65 years old who received the Ad26.COV2.S COVID-19 vaccine or a placebo. The genes are TRBV25-1 and TRBJ1-1, with TRBD1 matching 8 bases. Sequenced material: peripheral blood, taken in a trial of Ad26.COV2.S vaccine versus placebo. Here the CDR3 reads CASREQGGPEAFF. The CDR3 DNA reads TGTGCCAGCAGAGAACAGGGGGGACCTGAAGCTTTCTTT.